The clone carrying this TCR beta chain has ten or more counts. What it recognizes is unknown. This entry comes from a study of T-cell memory formation after mild COVID-19. General study results and limits: The appearance of some responding clones in pre-infection memory suggested that cross-reactive memory joined. Clones which contracted sat mainly in CM and EM if CD4+, and in EMRA if CD8+. Clones shrinking between day 15 and 85 showed a balanced CD4/CD8 split, and those that grew later tilted toward CD4+.

Per the germline V gene, CDR1 is LNHDA and CDR2 is SQIVND (reference sequence). CDR3 length: 15 amino acids. V shed 4 bases and J shed 6 bases, with 19 bases lying between them. 5'RACE with constant-segment primers yielded barcoded, UMI-tagged TCR alpha and TCR beta cDNA libraries. From the 5' RACE reads, TCRdb called clonotypes with MiXCR, one entry per CDR3 protein. The sample has 30,000 to 40,000 distinct CDR3 sequences, approximately 10% seen once. V and J are TRBV19 and TRBJ2-7; D uncertain. This clonotype originated in a man between 18 and 35 years old who had mild COVID-19 (a few samples of this study predate the infection). Cell type and time point are not known. What was sequenced was PBMCs or a T cell subset sorted from them (not recorded which). CDR3 DNA: TGTGCCAGTAGTAGAAAGGCGGTCGGGCTCCTCGAGCAGTACTTC. It specifies CASSRKAVGLLEQYF.